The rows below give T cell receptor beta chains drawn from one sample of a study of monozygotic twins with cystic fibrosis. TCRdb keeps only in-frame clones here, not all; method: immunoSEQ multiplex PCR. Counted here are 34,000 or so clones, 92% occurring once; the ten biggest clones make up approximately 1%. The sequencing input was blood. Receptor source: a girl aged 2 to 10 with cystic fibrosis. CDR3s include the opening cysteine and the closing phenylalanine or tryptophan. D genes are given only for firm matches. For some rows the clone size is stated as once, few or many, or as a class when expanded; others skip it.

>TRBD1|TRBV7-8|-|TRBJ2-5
TGTGCCAGCAACCCGGGACAGGGGGAGACCCAGTACTTC
CASNPGQGETQYF
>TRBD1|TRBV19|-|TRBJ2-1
TGTGCCAGCCTAGGACAGGGGGCTCACAATGAGCAGTTCTTC
CASLGQGAHNEQFF
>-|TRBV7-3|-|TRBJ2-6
TGTGCCAGCAGCTTACAAGGAGGATTGCACTCTGGGGCCAACGTCCTGACTTTC
CASSLQGGLHSGANVLTF
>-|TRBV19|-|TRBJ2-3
TGTGCCAGTAGGAGTCGTGGGGATACGCAGTATTTT
CASRSRGDTQYF
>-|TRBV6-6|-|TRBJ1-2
TGTGCCAGCAGTTACTCATCTGGGGCTATTGGCTACACCTTC
CASSYSSGAIGYTF
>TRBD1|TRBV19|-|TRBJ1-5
TGTGCCAGTAGTATCCCCAGGGGGCCTAATCAGCCCCAGCATTTT
CASSIPRGPNQPQHF
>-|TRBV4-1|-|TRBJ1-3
TGCGCCAGCAGCCAGGGGGGTATGCCTGGAAACACCATATATTTT
CASSQGGMPGNTIYF
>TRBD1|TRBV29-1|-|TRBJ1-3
TGCAGCGTTCAGGGGGTAGACCCTGGAAACACCATATATTTT
CSVQGVDPGNTIYF
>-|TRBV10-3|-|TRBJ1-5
TGTGCCATCAGCAGGACTGGTATTCAGCCCCAGCATTTT
CAISRTGIQPQHF
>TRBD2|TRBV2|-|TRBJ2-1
TGTGCCAGCCATAGCGGGAGCCACAATGAGCAGTTCTTC
CASHSGSHNEQFF
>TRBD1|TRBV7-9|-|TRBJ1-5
TGTGCCAGCAGGAAGGGACAGTTTAGCAATCAGCCCCAGCATTTT
CASRKGQFSNQPQHF
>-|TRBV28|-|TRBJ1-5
TGTGCCAGCAGGGCGGCAGGGACCAATCAGCCCCAGCATTTT
CASRAAGTNQPQHF
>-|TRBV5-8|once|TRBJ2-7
TGTGCCAGCAGCTACACTATCTACGAGCAGTACTTC
CASSYTIYEQYF
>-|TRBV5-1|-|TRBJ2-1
TGCGCCAGCAGCTCGGGCGGGACAGCGATGAACAATGAGCAGTTCTTC
CASSSGGTAMNNEQFF
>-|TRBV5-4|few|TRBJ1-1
TGTGCCAGCAGCAGAGGGCGGGTTGTGAACACTGAAGCTTTCTTT
CASSRGRVVNTEAFF
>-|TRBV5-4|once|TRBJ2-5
TGTGCCAGCAGCTTCATGACAGGTCAACAAGAGACCCAGTACTTC
CASSFMTGQQETQYF
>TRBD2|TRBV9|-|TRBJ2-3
TGTGCCAGCAGCGTAGAAGCCGCGGGAGACATTGCAGATACGCAGTATTTT
CASSVEAAGDIADTQYF
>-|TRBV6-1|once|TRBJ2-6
TGTGCCAGCAGTGAAAGTCCCTCTGGGGCCAACGTCCTGACTTTC
CASSESPSGANVLTF
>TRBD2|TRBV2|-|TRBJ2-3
TGTGCCAGCAGTGTAGTAGCGGGGGGCACAGATACGCAGTATTTT
CASSVVAGGTDTQYF
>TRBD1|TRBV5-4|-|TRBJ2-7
TGTGCCAGCAGCACAGGGGCGGCAGTCCAGTACTTC
CASSTGAAVQYF
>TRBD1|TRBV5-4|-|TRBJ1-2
TGTGCCAGCAGCTTGGCGACAGGGCAGAGCTATGGCTACACCTTC
CASSLATGQSYGYTF
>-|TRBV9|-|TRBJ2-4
TGTGCCAGCAGCGAGGGAGGAGGGGGTAATAGGGCCAAAAACATTCAGTACTTC
CASSEGGGGNRAKNIQYF
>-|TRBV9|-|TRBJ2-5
TGTGCCAGCAGCGTAGGACGGGCAGGGGAGACCCAGTACTTC
CASSVGRAGETQYF
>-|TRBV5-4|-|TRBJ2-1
TGTGCCAGCAGCTCCCGCGTACAGTGGAATGAGCAGTTCTTC
CASSSRVQWNEQFF
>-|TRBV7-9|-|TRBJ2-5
TGTGCCAGCAGCTTAGGTCCCAGAGGGGAGACCCAGTACTTC
CASSLGPRGETQYF
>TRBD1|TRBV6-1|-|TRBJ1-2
TGTGCCAGCAGGTTGGACAGGGGTATCTATGGCTACACCTTC
CASRLDRGIYGYTF
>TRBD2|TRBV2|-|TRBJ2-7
TGTGCCAGCTCCGGGACTAGCGGGAGAGACGAGCAGTACTTC
CASSGTSGRDEQYF
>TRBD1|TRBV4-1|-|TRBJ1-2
TGCGCCAGCAGCCAACCGGGACAGGGCTTCCCCCCAACCTTC
CASSQPGQGFPPTF
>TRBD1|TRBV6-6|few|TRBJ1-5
TGTGCCAGCAGTCACCCAGGGGGAGAGAATCAGCCCCAGCATTTT
CASSHPGGENQPQHF
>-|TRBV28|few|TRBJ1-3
TGTGCCAGCATTAGCCCTGGAAACACCATATATTTT
CASISPGNTIYF
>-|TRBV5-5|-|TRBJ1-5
TGTGCCAGCAGCTTGGGGATTAGCAATCAGCCCCAGCATTTT
CASSLGISNQPQHF
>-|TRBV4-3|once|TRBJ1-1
TGCGCCAGCAGCCAAGGTATGGGCCAGGAAGCTTTCTTT
CASSQGMGQEAFF
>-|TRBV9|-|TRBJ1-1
TGTGCCAGCAGCGTAGATACGGGGACGAGGGCTGAAGCTTTCTTT
CASSVDTGTRAEAFF
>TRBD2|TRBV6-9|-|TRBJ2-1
TGTGCCAGCCAAGCGGGAGGGTTTTACAATGAGCAGTTCTTC
CASQAGGFYNEQFF
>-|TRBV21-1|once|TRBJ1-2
TGTGCCAGCAGCAAAGAGGGGAACTATGGCTACACCTTC
CASSKEGNYGYTF
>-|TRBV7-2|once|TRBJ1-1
TGTGCCAGCAGCTTAAGGCCGAGGAACACTGAAGCTTTCTTT
CASSLRPRNTEAFF
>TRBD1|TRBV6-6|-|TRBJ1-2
TGTGCCAGCAGTTACGACAGGGGGCACTTAGCCACCAGTTCCTTC
CASSYDRGHLATSSF
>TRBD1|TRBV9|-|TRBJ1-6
TGTGCCAGCAGCGTAGGGACAGGGGGCAGTTATTCACCCCTCCACTTT
CASSVGTGGSYSPLHF
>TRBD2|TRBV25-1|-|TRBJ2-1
TGTGCCAGCAGTGATCGGCGACTAGCGGGGGCCAATGAGCAGTTCTTC
CASSDRRLAGANEQFF
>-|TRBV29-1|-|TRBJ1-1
TGCAGCGTTGAACAGACTCCAGGGGCCGAAGCTTTCTTT
CSVEQTPGAEAFF
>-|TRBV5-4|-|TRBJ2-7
TGTGCCAGCAGCTTATATGGGTCATCCTACGAGCAGTACTTC
CASSLYGSSYEQYF
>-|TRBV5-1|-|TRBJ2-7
TGCGCCAGCAGCTCGGACAGTTTGGAGCAGTACTTC
CASSSDSLEQYF
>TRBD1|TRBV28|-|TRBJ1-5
TGTGCCAGCAGGGACACCGGGACAGGGGATCAGCCCCAGCATTTT
CASRDTGTGDQPQHF
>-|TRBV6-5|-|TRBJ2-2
TGTGCCAGCAGAATCCGCCGGGACACCGGGGAGCTGTTTTTT
CASRIRRDTGELFF
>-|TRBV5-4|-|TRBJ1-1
TGTGCCAGCAGCTTGGGCAGCTTGAACACTGAAGCTTTCTTT
CASSLGSLNTEAFF
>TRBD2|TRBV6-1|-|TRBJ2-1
TGTGCCAGCAGTGACACTAGCGGGAGTTACAATGAGCAGTTCTTC
CASSDTSGSYNEQFF
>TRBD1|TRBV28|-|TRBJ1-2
TGTGCCAGCAGTTCAACGGGACAGTCCCACTATGGCTACACCTTC
CASSSTGQSHYGYTF
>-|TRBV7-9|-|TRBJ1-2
TGTGCCAGCAGCTTCGGGCGGGGCGGCCGAGGTGGCTACACCTTC
CASSFGRGGRGGYTF
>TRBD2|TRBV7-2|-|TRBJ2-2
TGTGCCAGCAGCTTAGCTCCTAGCGGGAGGTCCGGGGAGCTGTTTTTT
CASSLAPSGRSGELFF
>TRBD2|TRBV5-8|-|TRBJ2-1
TGTGCCAGCAGCTTGGGACTAGCGGTCCACAATGAGCAGTTCTTC
CASSLGLAVHNEQFF
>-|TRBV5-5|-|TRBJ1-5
TGTGCCAGCAGCTTACGTCTAGTTACCAATCAGCCCCAGCATTTT
CASSLRLVTNQPQHF
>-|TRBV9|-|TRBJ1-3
TGTGCCAGCAGCGAAGGGACGGAGAGCTCTGGAAACACCATATATTTT
CASSEGTESSGNTIYF
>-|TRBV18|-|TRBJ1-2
TGTGCCAGCTCACCACCGGACGGATGGGTGAGCGGCTACACCTTC
CASSPPDGWVSGYTF
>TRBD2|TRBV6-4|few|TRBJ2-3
TGTGCCAGCAGTGCCGGAACTAGCGGGGGGCCCCCAGATACGCAGTATTTT
CASSAGTSGGPPDTQYF
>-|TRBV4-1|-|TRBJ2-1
TGCGCCAGCAGCCAAGACTACAGCGGGTCCTACAATGAGCAGTTCTTC
CASSQDYSGSYNEQFF
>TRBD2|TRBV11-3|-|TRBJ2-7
TGTGCCAGCAGCTTACATCGGGGGGCCTACGAGCAGTACTTC
CASSLHRGAYEQYF
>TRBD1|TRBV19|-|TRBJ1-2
TGTGCCAGTAGTATGGGACAGGGGGCGCGGGGCTACACCTTC
CASSMGQGARGYTF
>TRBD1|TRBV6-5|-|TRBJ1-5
TGTGCCAGCAGTCGCCGACAGGGTCCCGAACATTTT
CASSRRQGPEHF
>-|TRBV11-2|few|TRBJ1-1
TGTGCCAGCAGCACGTGGGGCACTGAAGCTTTCTTT
CASSTWGTEAFF
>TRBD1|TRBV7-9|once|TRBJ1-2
TGTGCCAGCAGCTTAGCGATCGAACAGGGGAATAACTATGGCTACACCTTC
CASSLAIEQGNNYGYTF